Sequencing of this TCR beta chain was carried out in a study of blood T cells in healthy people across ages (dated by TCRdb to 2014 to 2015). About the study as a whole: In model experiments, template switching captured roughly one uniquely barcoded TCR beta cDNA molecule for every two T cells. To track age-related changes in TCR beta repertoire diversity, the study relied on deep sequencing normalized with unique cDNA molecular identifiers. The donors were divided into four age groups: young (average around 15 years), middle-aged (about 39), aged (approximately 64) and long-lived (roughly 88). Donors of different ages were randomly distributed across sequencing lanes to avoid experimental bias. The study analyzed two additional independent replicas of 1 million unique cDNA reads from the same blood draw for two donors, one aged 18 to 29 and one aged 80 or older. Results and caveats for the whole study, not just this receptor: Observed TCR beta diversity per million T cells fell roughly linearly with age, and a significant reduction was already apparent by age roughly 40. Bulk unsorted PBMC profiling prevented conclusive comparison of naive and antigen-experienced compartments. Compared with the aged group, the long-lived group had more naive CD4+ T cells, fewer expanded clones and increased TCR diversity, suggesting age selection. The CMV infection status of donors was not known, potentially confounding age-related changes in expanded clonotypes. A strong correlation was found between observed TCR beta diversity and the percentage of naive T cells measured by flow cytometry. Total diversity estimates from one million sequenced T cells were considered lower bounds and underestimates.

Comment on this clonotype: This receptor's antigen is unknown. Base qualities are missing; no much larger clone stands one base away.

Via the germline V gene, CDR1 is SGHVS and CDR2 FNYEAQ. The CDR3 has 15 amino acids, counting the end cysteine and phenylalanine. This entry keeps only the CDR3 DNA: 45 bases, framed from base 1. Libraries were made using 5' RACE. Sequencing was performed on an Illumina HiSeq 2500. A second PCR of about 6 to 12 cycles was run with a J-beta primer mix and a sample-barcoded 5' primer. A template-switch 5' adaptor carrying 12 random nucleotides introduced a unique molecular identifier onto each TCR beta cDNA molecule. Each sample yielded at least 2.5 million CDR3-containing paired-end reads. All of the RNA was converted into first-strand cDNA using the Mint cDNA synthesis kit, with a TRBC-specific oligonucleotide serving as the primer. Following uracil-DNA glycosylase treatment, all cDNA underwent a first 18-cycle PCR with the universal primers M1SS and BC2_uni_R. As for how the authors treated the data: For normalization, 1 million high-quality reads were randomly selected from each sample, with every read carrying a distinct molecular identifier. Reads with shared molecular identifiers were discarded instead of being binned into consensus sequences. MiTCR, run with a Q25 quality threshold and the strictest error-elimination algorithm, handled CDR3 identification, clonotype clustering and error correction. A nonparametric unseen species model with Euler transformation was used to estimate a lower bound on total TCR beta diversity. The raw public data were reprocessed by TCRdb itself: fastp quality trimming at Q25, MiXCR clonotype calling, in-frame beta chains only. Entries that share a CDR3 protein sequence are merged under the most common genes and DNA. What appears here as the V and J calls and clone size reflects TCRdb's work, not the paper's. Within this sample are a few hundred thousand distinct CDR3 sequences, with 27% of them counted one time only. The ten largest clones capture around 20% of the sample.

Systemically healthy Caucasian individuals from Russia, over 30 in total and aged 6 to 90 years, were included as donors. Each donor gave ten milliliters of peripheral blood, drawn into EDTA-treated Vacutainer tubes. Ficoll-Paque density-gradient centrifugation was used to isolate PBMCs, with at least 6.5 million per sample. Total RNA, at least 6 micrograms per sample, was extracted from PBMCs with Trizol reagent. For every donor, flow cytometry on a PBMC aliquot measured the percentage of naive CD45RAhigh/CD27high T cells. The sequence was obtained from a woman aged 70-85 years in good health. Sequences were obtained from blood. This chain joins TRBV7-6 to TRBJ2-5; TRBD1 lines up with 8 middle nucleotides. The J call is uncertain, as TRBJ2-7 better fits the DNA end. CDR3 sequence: CASSLGSTGAHEQYF. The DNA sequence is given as TGTGCCAGCAGCTTAGGATCGACAGGGGCCCACGAGCAGTACTTC.